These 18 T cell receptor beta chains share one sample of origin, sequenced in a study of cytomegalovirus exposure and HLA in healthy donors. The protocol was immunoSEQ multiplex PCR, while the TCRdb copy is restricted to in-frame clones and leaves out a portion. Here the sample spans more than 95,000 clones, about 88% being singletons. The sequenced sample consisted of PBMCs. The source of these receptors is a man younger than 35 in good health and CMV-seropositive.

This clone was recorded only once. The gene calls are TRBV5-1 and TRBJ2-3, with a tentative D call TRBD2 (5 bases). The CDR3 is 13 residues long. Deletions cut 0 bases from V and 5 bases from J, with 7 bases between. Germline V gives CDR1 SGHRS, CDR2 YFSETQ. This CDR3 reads CASSLAGVDTQYF. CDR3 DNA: TGCGCCAGCAGCTTGGCCGGGGTAGATACGCAGTATTTT.

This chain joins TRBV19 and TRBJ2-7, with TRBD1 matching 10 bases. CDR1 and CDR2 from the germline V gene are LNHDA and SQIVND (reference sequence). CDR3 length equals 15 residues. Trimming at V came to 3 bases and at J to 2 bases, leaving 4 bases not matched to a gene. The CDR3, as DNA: TGTGCCAGTAGTATCTCCGGACAGGGGGCCTACGAGCAGTACTTC. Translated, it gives CASSISGQGAYEQYF. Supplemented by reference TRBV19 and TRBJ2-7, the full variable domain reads DGGITQSPKYLFRKEGQNVTLSCEQNLNHDAMYWYRQDPGQGLRLIYYSQIVNDFQKGDIAEGYSVSREKKESFPLTVTSAQKNPTAFYLCASSISGQGAYEQYFGPGTRLTVT.

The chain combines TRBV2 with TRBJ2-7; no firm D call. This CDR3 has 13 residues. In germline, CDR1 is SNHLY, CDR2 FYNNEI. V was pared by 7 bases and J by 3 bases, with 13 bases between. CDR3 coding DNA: TGTGCCAGCAAATTTCCCGGAGACTACGAGCAGTACTTC. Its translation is CASKFPGDYEQYF.

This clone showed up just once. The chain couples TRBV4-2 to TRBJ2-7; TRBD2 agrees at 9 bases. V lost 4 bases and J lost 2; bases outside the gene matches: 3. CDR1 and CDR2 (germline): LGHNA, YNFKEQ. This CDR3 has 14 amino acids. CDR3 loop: CASSLTSGTYEQYF. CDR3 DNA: TGTGCCAGCAGCCTGACTAGCGGTACCTACGAGCAGTACTTC.

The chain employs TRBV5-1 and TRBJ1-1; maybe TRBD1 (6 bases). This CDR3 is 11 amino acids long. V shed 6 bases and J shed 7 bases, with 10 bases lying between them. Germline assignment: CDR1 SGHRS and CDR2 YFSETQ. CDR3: CASKLRGEAFF. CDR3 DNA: TGCGCCAGCAAACTCAGGGGTGAAGCTTTCTTT.

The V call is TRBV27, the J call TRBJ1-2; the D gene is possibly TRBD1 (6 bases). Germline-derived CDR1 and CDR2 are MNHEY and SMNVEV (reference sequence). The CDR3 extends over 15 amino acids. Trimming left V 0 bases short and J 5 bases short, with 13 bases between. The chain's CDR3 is CASSLSRGATYGYTF. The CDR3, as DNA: TGTGCCAGCAGTTTATCACGGGGGGCCACGTATGGCTACACCTTC.

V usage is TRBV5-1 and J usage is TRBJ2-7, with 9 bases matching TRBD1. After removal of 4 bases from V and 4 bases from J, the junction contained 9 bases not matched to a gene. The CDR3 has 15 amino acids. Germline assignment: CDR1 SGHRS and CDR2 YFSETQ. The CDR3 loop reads CASSPGTGRDYEQYF. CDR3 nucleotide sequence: TGCGCCAGCAGCCCCGGGACAGGGCGGGATTACGAGCAGTACTTC.

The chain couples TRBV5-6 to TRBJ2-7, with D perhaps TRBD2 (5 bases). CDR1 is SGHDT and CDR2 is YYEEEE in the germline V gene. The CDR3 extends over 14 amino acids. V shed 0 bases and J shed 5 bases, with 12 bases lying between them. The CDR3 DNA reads TGTGCCAGCAGCTTGGCCGGTAGGAGGCACGAGCAGTACTTC. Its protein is CASSLAGRRHEQYF.

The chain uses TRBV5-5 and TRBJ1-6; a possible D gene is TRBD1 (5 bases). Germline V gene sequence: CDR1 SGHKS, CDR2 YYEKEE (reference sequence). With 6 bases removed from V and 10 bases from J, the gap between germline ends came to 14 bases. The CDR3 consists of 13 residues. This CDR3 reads CASKGRERSPLHF. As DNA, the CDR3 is TGTGCCAGCAAGGGCAGGGAACGCTCACCCCTCCACTTT.

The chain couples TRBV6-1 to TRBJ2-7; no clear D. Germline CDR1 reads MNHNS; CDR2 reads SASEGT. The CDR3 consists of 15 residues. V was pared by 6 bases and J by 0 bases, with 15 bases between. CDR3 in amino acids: CASRNDGSYSYEQYF. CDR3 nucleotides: TGTGCCAGCAGGAACGACGGTAGCTACTCCTACGAGCAGTACTTC.

CDR3 in amino acids: CASSGAHRGSEQYF. In DNA, the CDR3 is TGTGCCAGCAGTGGGGCCCACAGGGGTAGCGAGCAGTACTTC. J is TRBJ2-7 and V is TRBV6-4, with TRBD1 matching 7 bases. The CDR3 has 14 residues. The V and J ends lost 4 bases and 6 bases, in that order; junction bases with no gene match: 9. CDR1 is MRHNA, CDR2 SNTAGT, per germline.

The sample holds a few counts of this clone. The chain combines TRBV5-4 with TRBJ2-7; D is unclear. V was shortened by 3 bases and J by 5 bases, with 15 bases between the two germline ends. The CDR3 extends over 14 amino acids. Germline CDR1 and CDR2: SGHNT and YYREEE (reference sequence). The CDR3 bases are TGTGCCAGCAGCTCCCATGACATGTCCCACGAGCAGTACTTC. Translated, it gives CASSSHDMSHEQYF.

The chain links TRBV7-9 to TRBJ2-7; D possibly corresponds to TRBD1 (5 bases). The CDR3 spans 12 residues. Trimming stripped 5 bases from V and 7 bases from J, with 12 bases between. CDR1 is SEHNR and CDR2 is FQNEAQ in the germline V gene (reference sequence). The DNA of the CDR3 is TGTGCCAGCAGCCGACAGCCCTTGGAGCAGTACTTC. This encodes CASSRQPLEQYF.

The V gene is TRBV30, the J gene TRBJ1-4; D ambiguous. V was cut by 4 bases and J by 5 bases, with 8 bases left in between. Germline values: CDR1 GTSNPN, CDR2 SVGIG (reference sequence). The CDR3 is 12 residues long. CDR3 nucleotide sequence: TGTGCCTGGACAGGTCGGAATGAAAAACTGTTTTTT. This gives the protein CAWTGRNEKLFF.

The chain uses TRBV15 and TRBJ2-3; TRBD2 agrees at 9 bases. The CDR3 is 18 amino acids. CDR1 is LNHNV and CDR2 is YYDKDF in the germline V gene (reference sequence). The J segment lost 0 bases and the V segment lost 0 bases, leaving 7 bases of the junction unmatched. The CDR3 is CATSRDNSGGPSTDTQYF. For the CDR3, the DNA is TGTGCCACCAGCAGAGATAATAGCGGGGGTCCCAGCACAGATACGCAGTATTTT.

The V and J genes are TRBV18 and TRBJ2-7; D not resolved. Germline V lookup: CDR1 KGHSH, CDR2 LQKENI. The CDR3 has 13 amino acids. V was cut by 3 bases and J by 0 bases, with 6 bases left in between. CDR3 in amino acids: CASSPASSYEQYF. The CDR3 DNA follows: TGTGCCAGCTCACCCGCTAGCTCCTACGAGCAGTACTTC.

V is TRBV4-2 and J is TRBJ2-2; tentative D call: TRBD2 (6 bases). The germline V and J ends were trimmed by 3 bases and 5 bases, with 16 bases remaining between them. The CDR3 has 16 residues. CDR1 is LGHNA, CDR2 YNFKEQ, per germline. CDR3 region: CASSQALTSITGELFF. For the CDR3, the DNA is TGTGCCAGCAGCCAGGCCCTAACTAGCATAACCGGGGAGCTGTTTTTT.

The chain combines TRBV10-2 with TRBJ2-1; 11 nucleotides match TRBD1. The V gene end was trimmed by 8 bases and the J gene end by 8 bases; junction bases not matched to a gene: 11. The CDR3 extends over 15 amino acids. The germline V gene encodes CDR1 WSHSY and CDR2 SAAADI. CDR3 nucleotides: TGCGCCAGCCGGCCTGGGGGGACAGGGGGTCATGAGCAGTTCTTC. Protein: CASRPGGTGGHEQFF.